The text below deals with one TCR beta chain. Antigen: not known. The data originate from a study of regulatory T cells in long-lasting Graves disease. The overall study: Over 5 years of antithyroid drugs with positive TSH receptor antibodies was taken to mean persistent Graves' disease. Study findings and constraints: Persistent cases of Graves' showed reduced TCR diversity relative to newly diagnosed patients. Limited samples may have lowered accuracy.

Investigators prepared the TCR beta libraries by applying iRepertoire HTBI primers and Arm-PCR of CDR3 regions. TCRdb processed the multiplex PCR reads anew with MiXCR; each CDR3 protein has one entry. The data hold 600,000 to 800,000 distinct CDR3 sequences, with 25% to 35% observed a single time. The germline V and J ends were trimmed by 6 bases and 1 base, with 12 bases remaining between them. This CDR3 region has 15 residues. Germline lookup yields CDR1 MNHNS and CDR2 SASEGT. Time point denoted: persistent/refractory GD, antithyroid drugs over 5 years with positive TRAb. The TCR library used RNA extracted from PBMCs.

The chain has TRBV6-1 and TRBJ2-2, with a weak D call TRBD2 (6 bases). The receptor was derived from a female donor with Graves disease. The sample here was peripheral blood mononuclear cells (PBMCs), taken when the disease was refractory, from a patient treated with antithyroid drugs. Here the CDR3 reads CASRAPGVNTGELFF. CDR3 coding DNA: TGTGCCAGCAGGGCCCCGGGGGTGAACACCGGGGAGCTGTTTTTT.